This TCR beta chain emerged from a study of blood T cell repertoires in COVID-19. In the study overall: T cells, B-cell-depleted T cells, or PBMCs supplied cDNA or gDNA.

Participants came from some 23 US areas, aged roughly 18 to 90 years. Data came from immunoSEQ multiplex PCR; TCRdb stores just in-frame clones and leaves some out. The profile shows fewer than 350,000 clones, around 90% of them singletons. This clone was detected a few times. Germline-derived CDR1 and CDR2 are LNHDA and SQIVND (reference sequence). The CDR3 sequence is 14 residues long. Trimming took off 5 bases at V and 9 bases at J, with 17 bases between the two ends. This clonotype originated in a man aged 40-49 years who had been exposed to COVID-19. The sequenced material came from PBMCs or T cells enriched from blood (not recorded which). The V call is TRBV19, the J call TRBJ2-1; weak D call: TRBD1 (6 bases). CDR3 in amino acids: CASSPQGKVGEQFF. The CDR3 region has the DNA TGTGCCAGTAGTCCCCAGGGGAAAGTAGGTGAGCAGTTCTTC.